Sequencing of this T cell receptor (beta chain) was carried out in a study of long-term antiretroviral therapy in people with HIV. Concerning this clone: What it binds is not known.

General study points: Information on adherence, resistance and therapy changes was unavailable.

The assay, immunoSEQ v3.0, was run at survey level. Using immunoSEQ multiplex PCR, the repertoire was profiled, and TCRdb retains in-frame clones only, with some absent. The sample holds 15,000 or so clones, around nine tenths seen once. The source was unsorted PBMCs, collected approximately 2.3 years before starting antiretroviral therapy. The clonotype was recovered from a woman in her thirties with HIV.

The CDR3 coding sequence is TGTGCCAGCAGTTACGGGCGCTCTGGAAACACCATATATTTT. Translated, it gives CASSYGRSGNTIYF. The chain links TRBV6-5 to TRBJ1-3; no reliable D call. The CDR3 spans 14 residues. Germline V gene data show CDR1 as MNHEY and CDR2 as SVGAGI. V was pared by 2 bases and J by 0 bases, with 5 bases between.